In its sample, the clone carrying this T cell receptor beta chain was seen once. Antigen: not known. The entry originates in a study of Ad26.COV2.S vaccination and SARS-CoV-2 variants. Study details: By the intramuscular route, Ad26.COV2.S was given once, or twice 56 days apart.

Stated treatment: roughly 20 received Ad26.COV2.S at low or high dose, single or two shots; several received placebo; per-sample allocation not given. Vaccine and placebo recipients were sampled on day 63 after the first injection. Notes on the study in general: People who got the vaccine had more spike-specific TCR breadth than people who got placebo.

Germline assignment: CDR1 LNHNV and CDR2 YYDKDF (reference sequence). This CDR3 comprises 14 residues. The trim removed 0 bases at V and 8 bases at J, leaving 5 bases unmatched. Assay: immunoSEQ multiplex PCR; the TCRdb copy retains only in-frame clones and omits some. This repertoire shows approximately 420,000 clones, about 88% found once; its top ten account for roughly 3%. Sequenced material: peripheral blood, taken in a trial of Ad26.COV2.S vaccine versus placebo. This receptor was obtained from a person aged 18 to 65 who received the Ad26.COV2.S COVID-19 vaccine or a placebo. The rearrangement links TRBV15 to TRBJ1-2; TRBD1 aligns across 8 bases. The CDR3 region is CATSRDRGQDGYTF. For the CDR3, the DNA is TGTGCCACCAGCAGAGACAGGGGGCAGGACGGCTACACCTTC.